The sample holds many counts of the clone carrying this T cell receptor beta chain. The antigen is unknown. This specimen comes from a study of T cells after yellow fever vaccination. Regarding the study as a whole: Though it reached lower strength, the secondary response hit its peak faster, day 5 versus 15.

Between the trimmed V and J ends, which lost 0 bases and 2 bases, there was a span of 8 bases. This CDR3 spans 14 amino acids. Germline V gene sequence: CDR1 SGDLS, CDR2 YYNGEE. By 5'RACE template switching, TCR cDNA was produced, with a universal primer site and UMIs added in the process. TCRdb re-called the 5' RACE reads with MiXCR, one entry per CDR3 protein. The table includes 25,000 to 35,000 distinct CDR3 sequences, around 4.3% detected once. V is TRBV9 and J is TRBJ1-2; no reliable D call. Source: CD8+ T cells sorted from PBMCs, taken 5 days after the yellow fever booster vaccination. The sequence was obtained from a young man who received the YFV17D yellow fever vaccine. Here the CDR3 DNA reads TGTGCCAGCAGCGTAGCTGATGGGAACTATGGCTACACCTTC. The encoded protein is CASSVADGNYGYTF.